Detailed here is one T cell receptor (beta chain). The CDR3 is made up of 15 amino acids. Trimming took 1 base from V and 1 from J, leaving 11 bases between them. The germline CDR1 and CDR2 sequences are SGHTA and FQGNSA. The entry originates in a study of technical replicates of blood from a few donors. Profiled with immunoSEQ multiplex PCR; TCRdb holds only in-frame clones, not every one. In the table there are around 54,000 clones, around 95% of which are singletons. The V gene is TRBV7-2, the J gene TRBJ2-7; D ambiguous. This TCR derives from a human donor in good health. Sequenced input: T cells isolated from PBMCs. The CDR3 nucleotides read TGTGCCAGCAGCTTAGTATCCGGTCCATCCTACGAGCAGTACTTC. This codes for CASSLVSGPSYEQYF.